Described below is a single TCR beta chain sequence and its context. Its target is unknown. The table came from immunoSEQ multiplex PCR; TCRdb's copy has only in-frame clones and leaves some out. The table shows some 690,000 clones, with 90% occurring only once. The data belong to a study of shared clonotypes between healthy human individuals. CDR1 ENHRY and CDR2 SYGVKD come from the germline V gene. The CDR3 spans 16 residues. Trimming took 2 bases from V and 3 from J; bases not matched to a gene: 2. Overall study results and limits: Generally, naive subsets (rather than memory subsets) showed larger estimated richness.

The specimen sequenced was memory CD8+ T cells from PBMCs. The subset is: CD45RO+ cells pooled with CCR7-negative TemRA cells. This sequence joins TRBV10-3 and TRBJ2-1, with 12 bases identical to TRBD2. The clonotype comes from a man younger than 30 in good health. Some clones in this sample may be carry-over from other donors' samples. The CDR3 region has the DNA TGTGCCATCAGTGAGCTAGCGGGAGGGATCTACAATGAGCAGTTCTTC. Residues: CAISELAGGIYNEQFF.